The 12 T cell receptor beta chains reported below all come from one sample, sequenced in a study of T cells after yellow fever vaccination. TCRdb used MiXCR to reprocess the 5' RACE reads, holding one entry per CDR3 protein. The sample contains approximately 300,000 distinct CDR3 sequences, about 6.6% of which appear only once. The sample consisted of PBMCs, taken around 45 days after the first yellow fever vaccination. All receptors derive from a man younger than 30 who received the YFV17D yellow fever vaccine.

The table lists this clonotype with a few counts. The V and J genes are TRBV12-3 or TRBV12-4 and TRBJ1-2; D unresolved. The ends were cut back, 6 bases at V and 4 bases at J, with 15 bases in the middle. The CDR3 loop spans 14 amino acids. This CDR3 is CASRPLAAGYGYTF. CDR3 bases: TGTGCCAGCAGACCCTTGGCAGCCGGCTATGGCTACACCTTC.

This clonotype was counted at least ten times. The rearrangement joins TRBV5-1 to TRBJ2-5, with TRBD1 as a possible D gene (5 bases). The germline gives CDR1 SGHRS, CDR2 YFSETQ. The CDR3 is made up of 13 amino acids. Trimming stripped 1 base from V and 4 bases from J, with 8 bases between. The CDR3 region has the DNA TGCGCCAGCAGCTTGCAGGGCGGAGAGACCCAGTACTTC. Translating it yields CASSLQGGETQYF.

This clonotype showed up many times. This sequence joins TRBV6-1 and TRBJ1-2; TRBD1 might be the D (6 bases). The length of the CDR3 is 15 residues. The V end was cut by 6 bases, the J end by 0 bases, with 14 bases between. Germline V lookup: CDR1 MNHNS, CDR2 SASEGT. CDR3 protein: CASRARGLANYGYTF. The CDR3 DNA is TGTGCCAGCAGAGCCCGGGGGCTAGCTAACTATGGCTACACCTTC.

This clonotype was picked up a small number of times. This chain links TRBV20-1 with TRBJ1-6, with a weak D call TRBD1 (5 bases). The CDR3 spans 14 residues. CDR1 and CDR2 from the germline V gene are DFQATT and SNEGSKA (reference sequence). Deletions cut 0 bases from V and 6 bases from J, with 9 bases between. The CDR3 here is CSARDQGVNSPLHF. CDR3 DNA sequence: TGCAGTGCTAGAGACCAGGGAGTTAATTCACCCCTCCACTTT.

There are a few counts of this clonotype. The chain combines TRBV25-1 with TRBJ2-2, with TRBD2 matching 8 bases. Looked up from germline, CDR1 is MGHDK and CDR2 is SYGVNS. V dropped 2 bases and J dropped 1; count of bases not matched to a gene: 3. The CDR3 is 16 residues long. In nucleotides, the CDR3 is TGTGCCAGCAGTGAAAGCGGGGGCGTGAACACCGGGGAGCTGTTTTTT. Its protein is CASSESGGVNTGELFF.

The V gene is TRBV20-1, the J gene TRBJ2-3; D is undetermined. The CDR3 is 13 residues long. In germline, CDR1 is DFQATT, CDR2 SNEGSKA (reference sequence). The V and J ends lost 3 bases and 2 bases respectively, with 9 bases between them. CDR3 in DNA: TGCAGTGCTAGCCCCCGGGTCACAGATACGCAGTATTTT. Its protein is CSASPRVTDTQYF.

This clonotype was seen a few times. This sequence joins TRBV7-9 and TRBJ2-1; D remains unclear. Germline V CDR1 and CDR2: SEHNR, FQNEAQ (reference sequence). The V gene lost 3 bases and the J gene lost 0 bases, with 9 bases spanning the gap. The CDR3 has 15 residues. In DNA form, the CDR3 reads TGTGCCAGCAGCTTCAAGGGCTCCTCCTACAATGAGCAGTTCTTC. It codes for CASSFKGSSYNEQFF.

The chain is built from TRBV12-3 or TRBV12-4 and TRBJ2-3, with 13 bases lining up with TRBD2. V shed 8 bases, J shed 2 bases, and the junction held 1 base outside the gene matches. The CDR3 consists of 14 residues. The CDR3 DNA follows: TGTGCCAGCGGACTAGCGGGGGCCACAGATACGCAGTATTTT. Amino acids: CASGLAGATDTQYF.

The genes are TRBV5-4 and TRBJ2-1; TRBD2 aligns across 15 bases. Germline loops: CDR1 SGHNT, CDR2 YYREEE (reference sequence). V dropped 3 bases and J dropped 7; count of bases not matched to a gene: 5. The CDR3 sequence is 16 residues long. CDR3 in amino acids: CASSSTGLAGGNEQFF. The CDR3 nucleotides are TGTGCCAGCAGCTCAACCGGACTAGCGGGGGGGAATGAGCAGTTCTTC.

The genes are TRBV5-5 and TRBJ1-1; possible D gene TRBD1, 6 bases. CDR1 and CDR2 (germline): SGHKS, YYEKEE (reference sequence). Between the trimmed V and J ends, which lost 2 bases and 4 bases, there was a span of 15 bases. This CDR3 contains 15 residues. The CDR3 here is CASSFRGLAATEAFF. The DNA for the CDR3 is TGTGCCAGCAGCTTCCGGGGGCTCGCGGCCACTGAAGCTTTCTTT.

The chain recombines TRBV18 with TRBJ2-3; 7 nucleotides match TRBD2. This CDR3 comprises 16 residues. J gave up 4 bases and V 1 base, and 8 bases lay outside the gene matches. CDR1 KGHSH and CDR2 LQKENI come from the germline V gene. CDR3 loop: CASSPLGQGGADTQYF. DNA for the CDR3: TGTGCCAGCTCACCACTGGGCCAGGGAGGGGCAGATACGCAGTATTTT. Together with reference TRBV18 and TRBJ2-3, the CDR3 gives the full variable domain: NAGVMQNPRHLVRRRGQEARLRCSPMKGHSHVYWYRQLPEEGLKFMVYLQKENIIDESGMPKERFSAEFPKEGPSILRIQQVVRGDSAAYFCASSPLGQGGADTQYFGPGTRLTVL.

There are a few counts of this clonotype. J is TRBJ1-6 and V is TRBV6-6; D gene ambiguous. Trimming removed 2 bases at V and 7 bases at J, with 6 bases between. Germline V gene data show CDR1 as MNHNY and CDR2 as SVGAGI (reference sequence). CDR3 length: 13 amino acids. CDR3 sequence (DNA): TGTGCCAGCAGTTACCAAGAAAATTCACCCCTCCACTTT. Amino acids: CASSYQENSPLHF.